Described below is a single T cell receptor (beta chain) sequence and its context. No antigen is known for it. At one end the junction does not follow the germline gene, possibly because of a read error. The data were taken from a study of OX40 agonist ivuxolimab in advanced cancers. Study findings and constraints: CD8+ T cells were the subset that, on average, had more expanded clones than CD4+. Specificity for antigen went undetermined in the expanded peripheral T cells.

The CDR3 is made up of 12 amino acids. The germline CDR1 and CDR2 sequences are MNHEY and SMNVEV (reference sequence). Clones were read by immunoSEQ multiplex PCR, and TCRdb kept only the in-frame ones, dropping some. The table has more than 20,000 clones, 80% to 90% seen once; the top ten hold roughly a quarter. The specimen was CD4+ or CD8+ T cells sorted from blood, collected in a trial of the OX40 agonist ivuxolimab. This TCR was sampled from an adult with an advanced solid tumor such as melanoma, head and neck, liver or kidney cancer. The rearrangement links TRBV27 to TRBJ2-1; 7 bases fit TRBD2. CDR3 bases: TGTGCCAGCAGTTTACGGGAGGAGGAGCGGTTCTTC. Its protein product is CASSLREEERFF.